This T cell receptor beta chain was recovered during a study of vaccination and CD4 T cells after COVID-19. Losses at the gene ends were 4 bases for V and 0 bases for J; bases not matched to a gene: 3. CDR1 is SQVTM, CDR2 ANQGSEA, per germline. CDR3 size: 14 residues. A single count supports this clonotype. Its antigen is currently unknown. Treatment here: roughly ten-day PBMC culture with coronavirus spike peptide pools or control peptides (ViraFEST assay). Convalescent patients tested SARS-CoV-2 PCR positive from March to December 2020, before Alpha, Beta and Delta emerged. The Oncomine TCR Beta short-read assay was applied to DNA of cultured CD4+ T cells. From the PCR reads, TCRdb called clonotypes with MiXCR, one entry per CDR3 protein. The sample has some 10,000 distinct CDR3 sequences; around three quarters are singletons.

The V gene is TRBV29-1, the J gene TRBJ2-3, with 8 bases matching TRBD2. The receptor's source is a human donor who had recovered from COVID-19. Sequenced sample: CD4+ T cells from blood, cultured in vitro. CDR3 loop: CSVVSSGSTDTQYF. The CDR3, as DNA: TGCAGCGTTGTTTCTAGCGGGAGCACAGATACGCAGTATTTT.